Described below is a single T cell receptor beta chain sequence and its context. Its binding antigen is unknown. Base qualities are not at hand, and no much larger clone is one base apart. The CDR3 regions of human TCRbeta chains were analyzed by immunosequencing. Under the source paper's analysis protocol: TCRs in the repertoires were compared against a reference library of SARS-CoV-2-specific TCRs that had been generated with the MIRA antigen-specificity platform. Breadth was defined as the fraction of unique TCRs that were SARS-CoV-2-associated, and depth was defined as the fraction of total T cells that were SARS-CoV-2-associated. Using the MIRA data, each spike-specific TCR was mapped to the spike region that the TCR reacts to and placed in a CD4 or CD8 class. Log10-transformed breadth and depth values were compared by one-way ANOVA with Sidak's multiple comparisons tests. What TCRdb holds here is the immuneACCESS table cut down to in-frame rearrangements. Part of the clones is not present; checked against another copy, under half of the missing clones reflect an unresolved V gene, and the others are unexplained. That table is the source of V, J and clone size, and D and trimming were worked out from the DNA. The sample table holds around 130,000 clones, of which approximately 86% were seen once. The biggest ten clones account for about 12% of the sample.

This sample is part of a study of T cell responses to AZD1222 COVID-19 vaccine (dated by TCRdb to the early 2020s). Study-level background: AZD1222 recipients with second doses at about 4 weeks or about 12 weeks were pooled, because spike-specific TCR depth and breadth did not differ between schedules. TCR sequencing was performed for some 250 trial participants, of whom around 200 were given two doses of AZD1222 and around 26 were given two doses of MenACWY control vaccine. Trial participants were enrolled into age subgroups of 18-55, 56-69 and 70-plus years, which contained approximately 150, 28 and 58 TCR-sequenced participants, respectively. The paper's findings and limits, for the study overall: Because no samples from the day 14 peak response were available, repertoires could be characterized only after the peak T cell response. The 56-69-year group was small, and its depth increase did not reach significance, likely because of low power. Conclusions about previously exposed vaccinees were limited because only six AZD1222 recipients were SARS-CoV-2 seropositive at baseline. Most participants were white British and females outnumbered males, and the authors suggested that clonal diversity may have been underestimated. Vaccine-associated CD4 TCRs spanned the whole spike protein, with dominant responses in regions 160-218 and 743-854. Nearly half of unique spike-specific TCRs reportedly recognized epitopes outside regions mutated in the B.1.351 and B.1.1.7 variants. Spike-specific TCR breadth and depth rose significantly after two AZD1222 doses compared with day 0 and with MenACWY recipients.

According to the germline V gene (reference sequence), CDR1 reads LGHDT and CDR2 reads YNNKEL. The cysteine opens and the phenylalanine closes a CDR3 of 14 amino acids. Just CDR3 DNA is preserved here, 42 bases in frame from base 1. From V the trimming removes 2 bases and from J it removes 5 bases, while the gene matches leave 5 bases of the junction unaccounted for. Taken with the paper, the label for time point translates to: baseline before first vaccination. Vaccinee samples were obtained from the UK trials COV001 and COV002, which included a single-blind randomized controlled phase 2/3 trial of AZD1222 (ChAdOx1 nCoV-19) in healthy adults. Trial participant PBMC samples were collected at day 0 and day 28 after the second dose for TCRbeta chain sequencing.

Sequenced material: peripheral blood, taken on day 0 of AZD1222 vaccination. The chain couples TRBV3-1 (or the pseudogene TRBV3-2) to TRBJ2-5; 7 nucleotides in the junction match TRBD2. This TCR came from an adult in good health. The bases are TGTGCCAGCAGCCAAAGCGGGACTATCGAGACCCAGTACTTC. The encoded protein is CASSQSGTIETQYF.